This section outlines one TCR beta chain sequence together with its context. Its target is not known. Trimming cost V 5 bases and J 5 bases, with 13 bases left between them. Germline loops: CDR1 LNHDA, CDR2 SQIVND (reference sequence). There are 14 residues in the CDR3. TCRdb reprocessed the reads via MiXCR and lists one record per CDR3 protein. The table lists 45,000 to 60,000 distinct CDR3 sequences, around 18% of them singletons. These data belong to a study of T cell repertoires in cytomegalovirus infection. Study overall: In public TCR beta signatures, there were indications of both CMV infection and matching HLA type.

The rearrangement joins TRBV19 to TRBJ2-1, with a possible D match to TRBD2 (5 bases). This receptor was identified in a human donor in good health (CMV status not recorded). Some clones in this sample may be carry-over from other donors' samples. Material: CD8+ T cells from cultured PBMCs, obtained from culture after CMV antigen stimulation. CDR3 sequence reads: CASSAGVFNNEQFF. Here the CDR3 DNA reads TGTGCCAGTAGTGCCGGGGTATTCAACAATGAGCAGTTCTTC.